A single sample is the source of the 27 T cell receptor beta chains below, sequenced in a study of PD-1 blockade in classical Hodgkin lymphoma. The repertoire was sequenced with immunoSEQ multiplex PCR; TCRdb's copy has only in-frame clones and lacks some. The sample yields approximately 9,000 clones, approximately 91% seen once. Time point meaning: newly diagnosed, previously untreated cHL patient sample. Investigators obtained CD8+ T cells from thawed PBMCs by magnetic negative selection. Sequencing was done on a sample of CD8+ T cells from blood. Source of these receptors: a human donor with classical Hodgkin lymphoma.

This chain links TRBV2 with TRBJ1-5; D is uncertain. V gave up 0 bases and J gave up 7 bases, with 10 bases separating them. Per the germline V gene, CDR1 is SNHLY and CDR2 is FYNNEI. CDR3 length: 14 residues. This CDR3 is CASSEAFTSQPQHF. The DNA of the CDR3 is TGTGCCAGCAGTGAAGCGTTTACATCCCAGCCCCAGCATTTT. The full variable domain, with the rest looked up from reference TRBV2 and TRBJ1-5, is EPEVTQTPSHQVTQMGQEVILRCVPISNHLYFYWYRQILGQKVEFLVSFYNNEISEKSEIFDDQFSVERPDGSNFTLKIRSTKLEDSAMYFCASSEAFTSQPQHFGDGTRLSIL.

The chain recombines TRBV28 with TRBJ1-4; D is perhaps TRBD1 (5 bases). V was cut by 5 bases and J by 0 bases, with 16 bases left in between. This CDR3 region has 17 residues. The germline V gene has CDR1 MDHEN and CDR2 SYDVKM. The CDR3 coding sequence is TGTGCCAGCAGTCGCTCGACAGACATAGCAACTAATGAAAAACTGTTTTTT. It yields the protein CASSRSTDIATNEKLFF.

This clone occurred once. V usage is TRBV28 and J usage is TRBJ2-2, with D perhaps TRBD1 (6 bases). This CDR3 is 15 amino acids long. Germline CDR1 and CDR2: MDHEN and SYDVKM. The germline V and J ends were trimmed by 2 bases and 2 bases, with 9 bases remaining between them. The CDR3 nucleotides read TGTGCCAGCAGTTTAAGGACAGACAACACCGGGGAGCTGTTTTTT. It translates to CASSLRTDNTGELFF.

The CDR3 DNA is TGCGCCAGCAGCCAAGTTCTTCAGAGCTCCTACGAGCAGTACTTC. Its protein product is CASSQVLQSSYEQYF. V gene TRBV4-1 combines with J gene TRBJ2-7; unclear D gene. The CDR3 loop spans 15 amino acids. V lost 1 base, J lost 0 bases, and 10 bases lay in between. CDR1 is MGHRA, CDR2 YSYEKL, per germline.

V is TRBV9 and J is TRBJ1-5; tentative D call: TRBD1 (5 bases). The CDR3 is made up of 14 amino acids. V was clipped by 3 bases and J by 10 bases, with 17 bases between them. Germline CDR1 and CDR2: SGDLS and YYNGEE. CDR3 sequence (DNA): TGTGCCAGCAGCGCGGGAGGGGTGGGGTTTCCCCAGCATTTT. As protein: CASSAGGVGFPQHF.

The chain carries TRBV27 and TRBJ2-1, with 8 bases that match TRBD2. The trim removed 4 bases at V and 3 bases at J, leaving 5 bases unmatched. Germline CDR1 is MNHEY and CDR2 is SMNVEV (reference sequence). The CDR3 spans 15 residues. The CDR3 DNA reads as TGTGCCAGCAGTTCCGCGGGACTAGGCTACAATGAGCAGTTCTTC. It is translated as CASSSAGLGYNEQFF.

The chain couples TRBV19 to TRBJ1-5; D is undetermined. The germline gives CDR1 LNHDA, CDR2 SQIVND (reference sequence). The CDR3 loop spans 14 amino acids. Trimming took off 6 bases at V and 0 bases at J, with 9 bases between the two ends. Here the CDR3 reads CASRSGYSNQPQHF. As DNA, the CDR3 is TGTGCCAGTAGGTCCGGGTATAGCAATCAGCCCCAGCATTTT. Drawing the rest from reference TRBV19 and TRBJ1-5, the complete variable domain is DGGITQSPKYLFRKEGQNVTLSCEQNLNHDAMYWYRQDPGQGLRLIYYSQIVNDFQKGDIAEGYSVSREKKESFPLTVTSAQKNPTAFYLCASRSGYSNQPQHFGDGTRLSIL.

V gene TRBV30 combines with J gene TRBJ2-7; 7 bases align to TRBD1. Unmatched junction bases numbered 11, after V lost 5 bases and J lost 7 bases. Germline loops: CDR1 GTSNPN, CDR2 SVGIG (reference sequence). The CDR3 contains 13 residues. CDR3 nucleotides: TGTGCCTGGGCCCCCGGGACAGTCGTAGAGCAGTACTTC. Its translation is CAWAPGTVVEQYF. The whole variable domain, filled in from reference TRBV30 and TRBJ2-7, reads SQTIHQWPATLVQPVGSPLSLECTVEGTSNPNLYWYRQAAGRGLQLLFYSVGIGQISSEVPQNLSASRPQDRQFILSSKKLLLSDSGFYLCAWAPGTVVEQYFGPGTRLTVT.

In this sample, this clone turned up once. The CDR3 protein is CASSILGDVNTEAFF. The CDR3 bases are TGTGCCAGTAGTATCTTAGGGGATGTTAACACTGAAGCTTTCTTT. The chain combines TRBV19 with TRBJ1-1; D possibly corresponds to TRBD1 (5 bases). The CDR3 totals 15 residues. V was clipped by 3 bases and J by 2 bases, with 13 bases between them. Germline assignment: CDR1 LNHDA and CDR2 SQIVND (reference sequence). The whole variable domain, remainder taken from reference TRBV19 and TRBJ1-1, is DGGITQSPKYLFRKEGQNVTLSCEQNLNHDAMYWYRQDPGQGLRLIYYSQIVNDFQKGDIAEGYSVSREKKESFPLTVTSAQKNPTAFYLCASSILGDVNTEAFFGQGTRLTVV.

The V call is TRBV6-5, the J call TRBJ1-1, with a weak D call TRBD1 (6 bases). Germline V lookup: CDR1 MNHEY, CDR2 SVGAGI. This CDR3 spans 15 amino acids. Trimming cost V 2 bases and J 4 bases, with 14 bases left between them. CDR3 residues: CASSYQVRTATEAFF. CDR3 nucleotide sequence: TGTGCCAGCAGTTACCAGGTTCGGACAGCCACTGAAGCTTTCTTT.

The chain uses TRBV7-9 and TRBJ2-7; either TRBD1 or TRBD2 may fit D (5 bases each). V was clipped by 5 bases and J by 3 bases, with 14 bases between them. CDR3 length: 14 residues. The V gene's germline CDR1 is SEHNR and CDR2 FQNEAQ (reference sequence). The DNA for the CDR3 is TGTGCCAGCAGCAACCCGGGACCTCTCTACGAGCAGTACTTC. Amino acids: CASSNPGPLYEQYF.

The rearrangement links TRBV28 to TRBJ2-1; TRBD2 is a possible D gene (6 bases). Germline V CDR1 and CDR2: MDHEN, SYDVKM. The V end lost 6 bases, the J end lost 10 bases, and 16 bases lay between the germline ends. The length of the CDR3 is 13 residues. CDR3 DNA: TGTGCCAGCAGCCTCATGCATCGGGAGGAGCAGTTCTTC. Its protein product is CASSLMHREEQFF.

The genes are TRBV27 and TRBJ1-5; D is unclear. Trimming pared 3 bases from V and 3 bases from J, leaving 6 bases between. The CDR3 is 13 residues long. Germline V CDR1 and CDR2: MNHEY, SMNVEV (reference sequence). CDR3 amino acids: CASSFGVNQPQHF. CDR3 in DNA: TGTGCCAGCAGTTTTGGAGTCAATCAGCCCCAGCATTTT.

The chain has TRBV5-5 and TRBJ2-1; no clear D gene. V lost 0 bases to trimming and J lost 10 bases, with 8 bases between them. The CDR3 has 12 residues. Germline CDR1 SGHKS, CDR2 YYEKEE (reference sequence). CDR3 protein: CASSLVTWEQFF. The CDR3 DNA follows: TGTGCCAGCAGCTTGGTAACGTGGGAGCAGTTCTTC.

About this clone: The junction and the germline gene differ at one end; a read error may be behind it. The chain recombines TRBV27 with TRBJ2-7; 10 nucleotides line up with TRBD1. CDR1 is MNHEY and CDR2 is SMNVEV in the germline V gene (reference sequence). The CDR3 length is 14 residues. As DNA, the CDR3 is TGTGCCAGCAGTTTTCTAGATGCGGGGACAGGGGAGACTTTC. This gives the protein CASSFLDAGTGETF.

The chain combines TRBV5-6 with TRBJ2-7, with 7 positions matching TRBD1. Trimming cost V 3 bases and J 3 bases; bases outside gene matches: 6. Germline V gene data show CDR1 as SGHDT and CDR2 as YYEEEE. CDR3 length: 14 amino acids. CDR3 amino acids: CASSSAGTVYEQYF. The CDR3 coding sequence is TGTGCCAGCAGCTCAGCCGGGACAGTCTACGAGCAGTACTTC.

The chain has TRBV5-4 and TRBJ1-6; 9 nucleotides match TRBD1. CDR1 and CDR2 (germline): SGHNT, YYREEE (reference sequence). The CDR3 sequence is 15 residues long. The V gene end was trimmed by 4 bases and the J gene end by 10 bases; junction bases not matched to a gene: 9. The chain's CDR3 is CASSPGTGNRSPLHF. For the CDR3, the DNA is TGTGCCAGCAGCCCGGGGACAGGGAATCGCTCACCCCTCCACTTT.

This CDR3 reads CASSEGLASTYEQYF. CDR3 in DNA: TGTGCCAGCAGTGAAGGCCTAGCGTCAACCTACGAGCAGTACTTC. The gene calls are TRBV6-1 and TRBJ2-7, with a tentative D call TRBD2 (6 bases). The CDR3 runs to 15 residues. The ends were cut back, 1 base at V and 2 bases at J, with 12 bases in the middle. Looked up from germline, CDR1 is MNHNS and CDR2 is SASEGT.

The genes are TRBV19 and TRBJ2-7; 8 bases align to TRBD1. V lost 3 bases, J lost 6 bases, and 10 bases stayed unmatched. The CDR3 runs 15 residues. Per germline, CDR1 LNHDA and CDR2 SQIVND (reference sequence). CDR3 coding DNA: TGTGCCAGTAGTATCGGACAGGGCTTCCTAAGCGAGCAGTACTTC. Translated: CASSIGQGFLSEQYF.

CDR3 loop: CASSVGWGQSTDTQYF. Written as DNA, the CDR3 is TGTGCCAGCAGCGTAGGGTGGGGACAGAGCACAGATACGCAGTATTTT. The chain combines TRBV9 with TRBJ2-3, with 7 bases identical to TRBD1. CDR3 length: 16 amino acids. Germline V gene data show CDR1 as SGDLS and CDR2 as YYNGEE. V was clipped by 0 bases and J by 0 bases; unmatched bases: 4.

DNA for the CDR3: TGCGCCGCAGGGGCGGAGACTAGCGGGAGTCTGCCTTACGAGCAGTACTTC. It specifies CAAGAETSGSLPYEQYF. The chain joins TRBV10-2 to TRBJ2-7; 12 bases align to TRBD2. Germline V gives CDR1 WSHSY, CDR2 SAAADI. The CDR3 extends over 17 amino acids. Trimming removed 11 bases from V and 4 bases from J; junction bases left unmatched: 18.

CDR3 DNA sequence: TGTGCCAGCAGCTTGGGGATGGCAGAGAGCTCCTATAATTCACCCCTCCACTTT. Translated, it gives CASSLGMAESSYNSPLHF. This chain uses TRBV5-4 with TRBJ1-6; D is undetermined. The CDR3 loop spans 18 amino acids. The V gene's germline CDR1 is SGHNT and CDR2 YYREEE (reference sequence). V lost 0 bases and J 0 bases, leaving 13 bases between the germline ends.

The rearrangement joins TRBV28 to TRBJ2-1; D call uncertain. The V and J ends lost 6 bases and 0 bases respectively, with 12 bases between them. CDR3 length: 15 amino acids. CDR1 MDHEN and CDR2 SYDVKM come from the germline V gene. The CDR3 DNA is TGTGCCAGCAGCTCCTCTAGGCTCTCCTACAATGAGCAGTTCTTC. This codes for CASSSSRLSYNEQFF.

The genes are TRBV19 and TRBJ1-1; D ambiguous. This CDR3 comprises 12 residues. Per the germline V gene, CDR1 is LNHDA and CDR2 is SQIVND (reference sequence). Trimming shortened V by 5 bases and J by 7 bases, and 11 bases separated the two germline ends. CDR3 residues: CASSPTTVEAFF. DNA for the CDR3: TGTGCCAGTAGTCCAACGACGGTTGAAGCTTTCTTT.

Here the CDR3 reads CASSERWVDSNQPQHF. CDR3 nucleotide sequence: TGTGCCAGCAGTGAACGGTGGGTTGACAGCAATCAGCCCCAGCATTTT. V usage is TRBV2 and J usage is TRBJ1-5; D gene ambiguous. Per germline, CDR1 SNHLY and CDR2 FYNNEI. Trimming pared 2 bases from V and 1 base from J, leaving 12 bases between. The CDR3 loop spans 16 amino acids.

This clone came up once. The chain is built from TRBV28 and TRBJ2-5; D unresolved. V was clipped by 3 bases and J by 0 bases, with 14 bases between them. This CDR3 has 16 amino acids. From germline, CDR1 is MDHEN and CDR2 SYDVKM. The CDR3 DNA reads TGTGCCAGCAGTTTGGAACCTTCGGGTTACCAAGAGACCCAGTACTTC. Protein sequence: CASSLEPSGYQETQYF.

V gene TRBV6-6 combines with J gene TRBJ2-1; the match to TRBD1 covers 7 bases. After removal of 6 bases from V and 0 bases from J, the junction contained 8 bases not matched to a gene. In germline, CDR1 is MNHNY, CDR2 SVGAGI (reference sequence). CDR3 length equals 16 residues. The CDR3: CASRPYRGISYNEQFF. In DNA form, the CDR3 reads TGTGCCAGCAGACCTTACAGGGGAATCTCCTACAATGAGCAGTTCTTC.